This T cell receptor (beta chain) was captured in a study of OX40 agonist ivuxolimab in advanced cancers. In the study overall: Patients received the agonistic anti-OX40 (CD134) antibody ivuxolimab.

A note on this clone: Its antigen is as yet unknown.

The protocol was immunoSEQ multiplex PCR, while the TCRdb copy is restricted to in-frame clones and leaves out a portion. The data hold 40,000 to 50,000 clones, with 88% observed a single time. The V gene's germline CDR1 is SEHNR and CDR2 FQNEAQ (reference sequence). Trimming left V 6 bases short and J 0 bases short, with 18 bases between. This CDR3 spans 17 amino acids. Autoimmune disease history or systemic immunosuppression barred patients. Findings of the study overall: Some of the nonresponding patients also showed low levels of normalized T-cell clonal expansion. On average, a greater number of expanded clones characterised CD8+ T cells relative to CD4+.

The source is an adult with an advanced solid tumor such as melanoma, head and neck, liver or kidney cancer. Source: CD4+ or CD8+ T cells sorted from blood, taken in a trial of the OX40 agonist ivuxolimab. The rearrangement links TRBV7-9 to TRBJ2-1, with D possibly being TRBD1 (6 bases). CDR3 protein: CASRSTQGLSSYNEQFF. The CDR3 nucleotides read TGTGCCAGCAGATCAACCCAGGGGCTCAGCTCCTACAATGAGCAGTTCTTC. The variable domain in full, with the rest retrieved from reference TRBV7-9 and TRBJ2-1, is DTGVSQNPRHKITKRGQNVTFRCDPISEHNRLYWYRQTLGQGPEFLTYFQNEAQLEKSRLLSDRFSAERPKGSFSTLEIQRTEQGDSAMYLCASRSTQGLSSYNEQFFGPGTRLTVL.